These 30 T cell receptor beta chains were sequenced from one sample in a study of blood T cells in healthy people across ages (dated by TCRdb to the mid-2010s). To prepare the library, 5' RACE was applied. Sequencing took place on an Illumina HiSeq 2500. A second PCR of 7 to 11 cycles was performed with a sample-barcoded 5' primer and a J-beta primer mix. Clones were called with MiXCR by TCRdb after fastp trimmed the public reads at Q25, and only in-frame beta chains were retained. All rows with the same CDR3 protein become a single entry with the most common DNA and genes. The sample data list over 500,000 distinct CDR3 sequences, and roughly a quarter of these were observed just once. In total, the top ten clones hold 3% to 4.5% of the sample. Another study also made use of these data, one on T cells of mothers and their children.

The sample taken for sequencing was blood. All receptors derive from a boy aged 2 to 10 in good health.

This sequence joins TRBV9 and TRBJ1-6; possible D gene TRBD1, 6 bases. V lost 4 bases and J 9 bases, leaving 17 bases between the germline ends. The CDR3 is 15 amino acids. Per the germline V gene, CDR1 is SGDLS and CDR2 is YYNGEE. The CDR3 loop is CASSITGSKGSPLHF. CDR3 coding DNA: TGTGCCAGCAGCATCACAGGGAGTAAGGGTTCACCCCTCCACTTT.

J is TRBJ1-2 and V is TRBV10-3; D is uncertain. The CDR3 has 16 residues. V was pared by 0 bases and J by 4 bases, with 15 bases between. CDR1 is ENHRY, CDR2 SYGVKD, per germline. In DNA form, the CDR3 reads TGTGCCATCAGTGAGTCCAGTGGGTACACAACCTATGGCTACACCTTC. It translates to CAISESSGYTTYGYTF.

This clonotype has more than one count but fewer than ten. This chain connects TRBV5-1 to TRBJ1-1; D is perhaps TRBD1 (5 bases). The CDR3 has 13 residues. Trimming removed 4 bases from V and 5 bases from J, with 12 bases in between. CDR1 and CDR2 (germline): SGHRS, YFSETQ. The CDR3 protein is CASSKQDGTEAFF. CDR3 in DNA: TGCGCCAGCAGCAAACAGGACGGAACTGAAGCTTTCTTT.

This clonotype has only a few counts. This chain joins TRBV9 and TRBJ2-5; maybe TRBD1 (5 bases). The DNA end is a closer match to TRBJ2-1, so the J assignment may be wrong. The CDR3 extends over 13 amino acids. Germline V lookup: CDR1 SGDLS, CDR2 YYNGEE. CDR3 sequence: CASSTRRDNEQFF. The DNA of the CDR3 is TGTGCCAGCAGCACCCGCAGGGACAATGAGCAGTTCTTC.

CDR3 residues: CASSSPGTSYEQYF. The CDR3 DNA sequence: TGTGCCAGCAGCTCCCCAGGGACCTCCTACGAGCAGTACTTC. This chain uses TRBV7-2 with TRBJ2-5; the D gene could be TRBD1 or TRBD2 (5 bases each). The end of the DNA fits TRBJ2-7 better, so the J call may be wrong. This CDR3 spans 14 amino acids. Germline V gives CDR1 SGHTA, CDR2 FQGNSA.

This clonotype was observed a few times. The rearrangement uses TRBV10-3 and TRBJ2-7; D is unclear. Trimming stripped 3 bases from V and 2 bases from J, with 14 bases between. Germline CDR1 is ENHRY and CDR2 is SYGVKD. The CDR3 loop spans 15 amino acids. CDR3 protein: CAISDEKIGPYEQYF. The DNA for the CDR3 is TGTGCCATCAGTGACGAAAAGATCGGTCCCTACGAGCAGTACTTC.

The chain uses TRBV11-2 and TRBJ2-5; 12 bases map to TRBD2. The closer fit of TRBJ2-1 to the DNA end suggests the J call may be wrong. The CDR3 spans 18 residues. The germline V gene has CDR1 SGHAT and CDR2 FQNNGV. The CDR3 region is CASSLEAPTSGGRNEQFF. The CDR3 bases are TGTGCCAGCAGCTTAGAGGCCCCAACTAGCGGGGGGCGAAATGAGCAGTTCTTC.

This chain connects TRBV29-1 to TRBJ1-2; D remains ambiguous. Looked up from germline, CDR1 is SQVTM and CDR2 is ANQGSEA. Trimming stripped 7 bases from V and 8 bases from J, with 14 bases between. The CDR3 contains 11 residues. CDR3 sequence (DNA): TGCAGCGCCAACCGGGCCGACGGCTACACCTTC. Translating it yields CSANRADGYTF.

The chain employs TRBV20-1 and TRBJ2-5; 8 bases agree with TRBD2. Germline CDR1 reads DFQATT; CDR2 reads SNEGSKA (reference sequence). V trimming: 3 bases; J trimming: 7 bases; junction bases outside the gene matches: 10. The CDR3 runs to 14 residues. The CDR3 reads CSASGGGSPGTQYF. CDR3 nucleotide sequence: TGCAGTGCTAGTGGCGGGGGGTCCCCAGGGACCCAGTACTTC.

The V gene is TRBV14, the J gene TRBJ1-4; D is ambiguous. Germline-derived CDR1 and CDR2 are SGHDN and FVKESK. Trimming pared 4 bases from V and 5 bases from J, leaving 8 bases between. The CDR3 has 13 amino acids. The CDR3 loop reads CASSPWGNEKLFF. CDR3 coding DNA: TGTGCCAGCAGCCCATGGGGAAATGAAAAACTGTTTTTT.

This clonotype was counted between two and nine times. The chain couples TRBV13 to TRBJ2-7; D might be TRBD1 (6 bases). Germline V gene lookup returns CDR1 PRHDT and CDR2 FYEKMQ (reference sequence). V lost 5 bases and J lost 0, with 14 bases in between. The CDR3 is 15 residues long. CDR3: CASSPARGSSYEQYF. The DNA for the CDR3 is TGTGCCAGCAGCCCAGCGAGGGGGAGCTCCTACGAGCAGTACTTC.

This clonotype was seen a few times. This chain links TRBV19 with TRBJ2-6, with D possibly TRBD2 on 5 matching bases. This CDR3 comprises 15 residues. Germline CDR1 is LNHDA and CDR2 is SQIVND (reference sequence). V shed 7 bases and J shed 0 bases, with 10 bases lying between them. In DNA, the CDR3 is TGTGCCAGTACGGAGGTTAGCTCTGGGGCCAACGTCCTGACTTTC. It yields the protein CASTEVSSGANVLTF.

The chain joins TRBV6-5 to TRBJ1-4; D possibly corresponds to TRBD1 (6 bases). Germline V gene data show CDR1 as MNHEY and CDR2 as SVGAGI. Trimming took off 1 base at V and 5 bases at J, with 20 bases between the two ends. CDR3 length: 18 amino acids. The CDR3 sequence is CASSYWGPGEGFNEKLFF. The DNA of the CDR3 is TGTGCCAGCAGTTACTGGGGGCCGGGGGAGGGATTCAATGAAAAACTGTTTTTT.

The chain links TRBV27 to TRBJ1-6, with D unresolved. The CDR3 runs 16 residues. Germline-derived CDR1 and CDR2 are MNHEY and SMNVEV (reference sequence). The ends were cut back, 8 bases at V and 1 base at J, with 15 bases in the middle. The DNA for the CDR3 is TGTGCCAGCCGACGCGCCCGGGAATCCTATAATTCACCCCTCCACTTT. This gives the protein CASRRARESYNSPLHF.

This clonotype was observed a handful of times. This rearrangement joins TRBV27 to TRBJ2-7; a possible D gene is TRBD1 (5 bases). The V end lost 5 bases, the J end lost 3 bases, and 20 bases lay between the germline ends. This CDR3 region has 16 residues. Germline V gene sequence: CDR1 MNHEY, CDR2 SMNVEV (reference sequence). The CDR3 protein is CASSPQTDLIDYEQYF. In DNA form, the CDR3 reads TGTGCCAGCAGTCCGCAGACAGATTTAATCGACTACGAGCAGTACTTC.

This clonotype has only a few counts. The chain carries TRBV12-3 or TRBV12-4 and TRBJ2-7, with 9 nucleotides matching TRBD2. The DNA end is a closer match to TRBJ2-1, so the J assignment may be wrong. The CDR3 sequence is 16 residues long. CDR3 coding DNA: TGTGCCAGCAGTCGAGAAACGGGACTAGCCGGGAATGAGCAGTTCTTC. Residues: CASSRETGLAGNEQFF.

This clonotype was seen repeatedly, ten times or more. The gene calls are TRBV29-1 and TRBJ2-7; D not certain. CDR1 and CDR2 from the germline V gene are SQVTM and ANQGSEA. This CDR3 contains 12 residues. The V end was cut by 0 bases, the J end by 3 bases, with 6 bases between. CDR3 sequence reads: CSVEERDYEQYF. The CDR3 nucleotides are TGCAGCGTTGAAGAAAGAGACTACGAGCAGTACTTC.

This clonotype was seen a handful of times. The CDR3 DNA follows: TGTGCCAGAGGAAGGGGCAGACCCTCCTACGAGCAGTACTTC. Amino acids: CARGRGRPSYEQYF. This chain connects TRBV2 to TRBJ2-5; the D gene is possibly TRBD1 (5 bases). The DNA end is a closer match to TRBJ2-7, so the J assignment may be wrong. Per germline, CDR1 SNHLY and CDR2 FYNNEI. The CDR3 extends over 14 amino acids.

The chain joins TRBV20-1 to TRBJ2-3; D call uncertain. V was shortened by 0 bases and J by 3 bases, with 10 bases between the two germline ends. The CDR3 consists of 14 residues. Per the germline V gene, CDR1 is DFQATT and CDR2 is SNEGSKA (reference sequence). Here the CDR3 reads CSARDGVRTDTQYF. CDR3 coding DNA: TGCAGTGCTAGAGATGGGGTTAGGACAGATACGCAGTATTTT.

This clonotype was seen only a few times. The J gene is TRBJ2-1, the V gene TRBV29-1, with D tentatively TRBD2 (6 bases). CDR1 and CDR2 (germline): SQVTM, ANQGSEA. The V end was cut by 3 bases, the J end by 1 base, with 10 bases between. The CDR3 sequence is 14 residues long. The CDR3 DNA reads TGCAGCGTTGACCCGGGAGTTTCCTACAATGAGCAGTTCTTC. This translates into CSVDPGVSYNEQFF.

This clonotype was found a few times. The CDR3 region is CASSLALAGGPREQYF. CDR3 nucleotides: TGTGCCAGCAGCTTAGCACTAGCGGGGGGGCCAAGAGAGCAGTACTTC. The chain employs TRBV7-2 and TRBJ2-7, with TRBD2 matching 13 bases. Germline CDR1 reads SGHTA; CDR2 reads FQGNSA. The CDR3 covers 16 residues. V was pared by 0 bases and J by 7 bases, with 6 bases of the junction left unmatched.

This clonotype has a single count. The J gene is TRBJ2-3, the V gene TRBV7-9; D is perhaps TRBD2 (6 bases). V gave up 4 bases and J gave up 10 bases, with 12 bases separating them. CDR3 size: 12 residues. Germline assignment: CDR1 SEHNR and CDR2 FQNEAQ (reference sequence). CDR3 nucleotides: TGTGCCAGCAGCTCCCGACTAGTTCCGCAGTATTTT. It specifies CASSSRLVPQYF.

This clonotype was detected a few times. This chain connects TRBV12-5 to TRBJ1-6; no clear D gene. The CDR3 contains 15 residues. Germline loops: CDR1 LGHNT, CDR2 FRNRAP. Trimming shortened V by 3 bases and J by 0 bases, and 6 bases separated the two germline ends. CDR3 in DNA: TGTGCTAGTGGTTTAGGGAGCTCCTATAATTCACCCCTCCACTTT. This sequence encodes CASGLGSSYNSPLHF.

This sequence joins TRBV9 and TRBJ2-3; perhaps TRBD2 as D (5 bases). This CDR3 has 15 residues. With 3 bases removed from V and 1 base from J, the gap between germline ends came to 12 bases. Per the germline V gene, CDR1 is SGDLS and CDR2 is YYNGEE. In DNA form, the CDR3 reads TGTGCCAGCAGCGGGAGTAGGACTGGCACAGATACGCAGTATTTT. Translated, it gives CASSGSRTGTDTQYF.

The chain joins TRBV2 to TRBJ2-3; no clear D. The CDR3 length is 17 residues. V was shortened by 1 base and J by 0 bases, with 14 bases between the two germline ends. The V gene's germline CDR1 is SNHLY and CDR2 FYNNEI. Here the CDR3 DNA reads TGTGCCAGCAGTGAAGAAGGCCTTTACCCTAGCACAGATACGCAGTATTTT. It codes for CASSEEGLYPSTDTQYF.

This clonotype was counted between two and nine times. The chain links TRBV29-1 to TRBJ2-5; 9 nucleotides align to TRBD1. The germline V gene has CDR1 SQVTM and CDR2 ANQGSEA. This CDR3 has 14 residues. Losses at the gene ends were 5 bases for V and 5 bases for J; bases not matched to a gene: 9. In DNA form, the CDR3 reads TGCAGCGTTCCGGGACAGGGATGGGGGGAGACCCAGTACTTC. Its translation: CSVPGQGWGETQYF.

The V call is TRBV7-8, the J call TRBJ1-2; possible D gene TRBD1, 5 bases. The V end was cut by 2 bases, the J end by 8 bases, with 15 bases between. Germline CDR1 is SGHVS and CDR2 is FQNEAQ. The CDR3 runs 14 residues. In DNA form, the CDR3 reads TGTGCCAGCAGCTTATTAGTCCAGGGTGGAGGCTACACCTTC. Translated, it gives CASSLLVQGGGYTF. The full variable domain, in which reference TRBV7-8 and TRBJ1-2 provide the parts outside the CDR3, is GAGVSQSPRYKVAKRGQDVALRCDPISGHVSLFWYQQALGQGPEFLTYFQNEAQLDKSGLPSDRFFAERPEGSVSTLKIQRTQQEDSAVYLCASSLLVQGGGYTFGSGTRLTVV.

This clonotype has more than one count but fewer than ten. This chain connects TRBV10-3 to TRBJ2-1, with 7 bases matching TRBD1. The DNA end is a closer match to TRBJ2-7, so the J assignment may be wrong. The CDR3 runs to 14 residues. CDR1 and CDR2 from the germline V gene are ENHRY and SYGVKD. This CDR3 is CAITPTGSVYEQYF. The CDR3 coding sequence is TGTGCCATCACCCCGACAGGGTCCGTCTACGAGCAGTACTTC.

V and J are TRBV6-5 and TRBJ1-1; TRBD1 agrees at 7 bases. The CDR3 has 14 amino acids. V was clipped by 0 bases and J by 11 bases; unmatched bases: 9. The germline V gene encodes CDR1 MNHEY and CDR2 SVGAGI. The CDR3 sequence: CASSYSKTGIGAFF. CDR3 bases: TGTGCCAGCAGTTACTCGAAGACAGGGATCGGGGCTTTCTTT.

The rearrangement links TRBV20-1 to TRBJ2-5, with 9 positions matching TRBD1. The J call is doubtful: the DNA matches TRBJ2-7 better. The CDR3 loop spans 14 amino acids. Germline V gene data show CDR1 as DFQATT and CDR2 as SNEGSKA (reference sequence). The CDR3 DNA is TGCAGTGCTACGCCCGGGACAGGGATCCACGAGCAGTACTTC. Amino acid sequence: CSATPGTGIHEQYF.